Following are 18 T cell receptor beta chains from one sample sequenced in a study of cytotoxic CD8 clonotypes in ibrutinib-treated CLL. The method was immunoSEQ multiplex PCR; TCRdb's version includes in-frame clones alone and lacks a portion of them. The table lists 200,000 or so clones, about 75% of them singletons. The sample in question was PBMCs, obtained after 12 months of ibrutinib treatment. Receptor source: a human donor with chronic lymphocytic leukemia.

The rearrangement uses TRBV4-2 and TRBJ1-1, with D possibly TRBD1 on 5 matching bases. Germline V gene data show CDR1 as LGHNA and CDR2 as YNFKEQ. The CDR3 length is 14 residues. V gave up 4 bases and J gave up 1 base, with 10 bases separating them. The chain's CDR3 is CASSPDRRNTEAFF. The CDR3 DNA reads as TGTGCCAGCAGCCCCGACAGACGGAACACTGAAGCTTTCTTT.

In DNA, the CDR3 is TGTGCCAGCAGCTTTCCGGGAAGGTATGGCTACACCTTC. It encodes CASSFPGRYGYTF. The chain is built from TRBV7-3 and TRBJ1-2; the D is unclear. Per the germline V gene, CDR1 is SGHTA and CDR2 is FQGTGA. V lost 3 bases to trimming and J lost 5 bases, with 10 bases between them. The CDR3 totals 13 residues.

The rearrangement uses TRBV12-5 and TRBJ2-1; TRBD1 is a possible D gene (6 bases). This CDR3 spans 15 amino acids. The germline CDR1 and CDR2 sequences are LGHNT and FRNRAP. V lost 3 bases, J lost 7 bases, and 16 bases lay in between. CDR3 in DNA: TGTGCTAGTGGTTTAGGAGTGGGGGCTACAAATGAGCAGTTCTTC. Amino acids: CASGLGVGATNEQFF. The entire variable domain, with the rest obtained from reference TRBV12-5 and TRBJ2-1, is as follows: DARVTQTPRHKVTEMGQEVTMRCQPILGHNTVFWYRQTMMQGLELLAYFRNRAPLDDSGMPKDRFSAEMPDATLATLKIQPSEPRDSAVYFCASGLGVGATNEQFFGPGTRLTVL.

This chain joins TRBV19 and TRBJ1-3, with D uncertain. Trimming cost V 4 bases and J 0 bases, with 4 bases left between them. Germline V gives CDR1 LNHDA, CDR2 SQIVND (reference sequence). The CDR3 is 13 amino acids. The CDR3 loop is CASSRGSGNTIYF. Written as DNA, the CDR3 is TGTGCCAGTAGTAGGGGCTCTGGAAACACCATATATTTT.

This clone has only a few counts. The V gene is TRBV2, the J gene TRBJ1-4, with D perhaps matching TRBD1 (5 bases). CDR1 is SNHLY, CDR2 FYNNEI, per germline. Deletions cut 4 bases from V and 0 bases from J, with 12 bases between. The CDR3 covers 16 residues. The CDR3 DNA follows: TGTGCCAGCAGTGCGGACACGGTGGCAACTAATGAAAAACTGTTTTTT. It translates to CASSADTVATNEKLFF.

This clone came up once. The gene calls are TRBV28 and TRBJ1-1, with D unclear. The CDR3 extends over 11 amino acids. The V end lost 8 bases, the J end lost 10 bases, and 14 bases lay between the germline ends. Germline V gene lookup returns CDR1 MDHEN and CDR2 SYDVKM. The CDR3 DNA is TGTGCCAGCTTTATGGTGGGTCGAGCTTTCTTT. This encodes CASFMVGRAFF.

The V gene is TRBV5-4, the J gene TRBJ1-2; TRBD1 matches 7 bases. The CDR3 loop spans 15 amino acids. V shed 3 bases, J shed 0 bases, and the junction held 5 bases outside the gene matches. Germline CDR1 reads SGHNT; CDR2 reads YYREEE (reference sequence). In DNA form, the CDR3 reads TGTGCCAGCAGCTCCCTTGGACAGGCTAACTATGGCTACACCTTC. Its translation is CASSSLGQANYGYTF.

Here the CDR3 reads CASSLMRGFATNEKLFF. The CDR3 nucleotides are TGTGCCAGCAGCTTAATGAGGGGTTTTGCAACTAATGAAAAACTGTTTTTT. The chain uses TRBV7-9 and TRBJ1-4, with a tentative D call TRBD1 (5 bases). This CDR3 has 17 amino acids. V lost 2 bases and J 0 bases, leaving 13 bases between the germline ends. The germline gives CDR1 SEHNR, CDR2 FQNEAQ (reference sequence).

The chain's CDR3 is CASSFYRGMGAYNEQFF. In DNA form, the CDR3 reads TGTGCCAGCAGCTTTTACAGGGGAATGGGCGCTTACAATGAGCAGTTCTTC. The chain couples TRBV7-2 to TRBJ2-1; 7 nucleotides align to TRBD1. Germline V gene lookup returns CDR1 SGHTA and CDR2 FQGNSA. The CDR3 is 17 amino acids. J was trimmed by 4 bases and V by 3 bases; bases with no gene match: 12.

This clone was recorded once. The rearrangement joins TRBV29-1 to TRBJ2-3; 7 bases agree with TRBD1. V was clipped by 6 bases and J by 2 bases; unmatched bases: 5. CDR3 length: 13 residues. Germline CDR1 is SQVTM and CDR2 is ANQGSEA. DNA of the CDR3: TGCAGCGTGACAGGGTGGAACACAGATACGCAGTATTTT. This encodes CSVTGWNTDTQYF.

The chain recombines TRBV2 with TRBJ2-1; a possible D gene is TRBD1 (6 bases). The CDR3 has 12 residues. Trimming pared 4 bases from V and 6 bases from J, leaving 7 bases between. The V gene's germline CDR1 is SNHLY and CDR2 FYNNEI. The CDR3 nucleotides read TGTGCCAGCAGTGCACAGGGCAATGAGCAGTTCTTC. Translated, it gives CASSAQGNEQFF.

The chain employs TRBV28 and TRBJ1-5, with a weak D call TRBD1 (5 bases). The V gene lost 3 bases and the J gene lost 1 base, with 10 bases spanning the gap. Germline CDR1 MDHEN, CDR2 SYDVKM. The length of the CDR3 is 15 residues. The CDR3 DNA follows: TGTGCCAGCAGTTTCAACAGGATGAGCAATCAGCCCCAGCATTTT. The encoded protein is CASSFNRMSNQPQHF.

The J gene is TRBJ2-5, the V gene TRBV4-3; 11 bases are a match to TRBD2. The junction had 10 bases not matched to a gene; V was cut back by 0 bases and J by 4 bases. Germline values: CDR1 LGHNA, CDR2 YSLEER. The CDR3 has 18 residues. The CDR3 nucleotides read TGCGCCAGCAGCCAAGATCGGCTAGCGGGAGGCAGGCCAGAGACCCAGTACTTC. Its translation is CASSQDRLAGGRPETQYF.

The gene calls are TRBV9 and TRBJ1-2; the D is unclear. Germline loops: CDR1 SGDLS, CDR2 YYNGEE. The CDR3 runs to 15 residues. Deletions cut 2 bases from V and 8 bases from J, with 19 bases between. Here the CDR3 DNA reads TGTGCCAGCAGCGTTAGGGTGAAGCCGGCGGAAGGCTACACCTTC. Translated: CASSVRVKPAEGYTF.

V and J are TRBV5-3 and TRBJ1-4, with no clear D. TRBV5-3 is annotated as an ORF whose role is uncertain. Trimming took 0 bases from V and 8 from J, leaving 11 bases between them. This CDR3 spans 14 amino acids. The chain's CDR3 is CARSLEVWEEKLFF. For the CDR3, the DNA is TGTGCCAGAAGCTTGGAAGTGTGGGAAGAAAAACTGTTTTTT.

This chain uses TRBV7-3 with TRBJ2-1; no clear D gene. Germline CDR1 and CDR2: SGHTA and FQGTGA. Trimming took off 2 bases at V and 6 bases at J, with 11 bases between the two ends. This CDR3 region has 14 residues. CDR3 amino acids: CASSLELASNEQFF. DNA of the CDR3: TGTGCCAGCAGCTTAGAGCTGGCCTCCAATGAGCAGTTCTTC. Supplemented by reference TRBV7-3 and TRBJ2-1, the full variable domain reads GAGVSQTPSNKVTEKGKYVELRCDPISGHTALYWYRQSLGQGPEFLIYFQGTGAADDSGLPNDRFFAVRPEGSVSTLKIQRTERGDSAVYLCASSLELASNEQFFGPGTRLTVL.

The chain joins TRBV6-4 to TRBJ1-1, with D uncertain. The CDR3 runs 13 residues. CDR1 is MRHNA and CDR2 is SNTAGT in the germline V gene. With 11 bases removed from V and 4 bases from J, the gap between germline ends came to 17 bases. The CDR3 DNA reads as TGTGCCTCAAGGGAAATGGAGGGCACTGAAGCTTTCTTT. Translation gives CASREMEGTEAFF.

This CDR3 is CASDSRGCEKLFF. CDR3 nucleotide sequence: TGTGCTAGTGACTCCAGAGGGTGCGAAAAACTGTTTTTT. The chain joins TRBV12-5 to TRBJ1-4, with D hard to call. Trimming left V 7 bases short and J 8 bases short, with 14 bases between. The CDR3 totals 13 residues. CDR1 and CDR2 from the germline V gene are LGHNT and FRNRAP.